These 30 T cell receptor beta chains were sequenced from one sample in a study of blood T cell repertoires in COVID-19 (dated by TCRdb to 2020 to 2021). The protocol used for the library was the immunoSEQ multiplex PCR assay. Drawn from immuneACCESS, this table holds only the in-frame rearrangements with V and J called that TCRdb kept. Clones are partly lost; checked studies trace under half to an unresolved V gene and leave the rest unexplained. The sample profile shows just over 350,000 clones; approximately 86% of them were found once. Jointly, the top ten make up under 8.5% of the sample. The material sequenced was peripheral blood. These receptors originate from a woman aged 55-70 years with COVID-19, enrolled during active disease.

The V call is TRBV27, the J call TRBJ2-7, with 7 bases fitting TRBD1. The ends lost 7 bases at V and 2 bases at J; junction bases unmatched: 11. In germline, CDR1 is MNHEY, CDR2 SMNVEV (reference sequence). The CDR3 contains 15 residues. CDR3 bases: TGTGCCAGCAACATGGCCCTCGGACAGGCCTACGAGCAGTACTTC. Its protein is CASNMALGQAYEQYF.

This clone occurred once. This chain joins TRBV11-3 and TRBJ2-1; D might be TRBD1 (6 bases). V shed 1 base and J shed 9 bases, with 16 bases lying between them. Germline V gene sequence: CDR1 SGHNT, CDR2 YENEEA. The CDR3 is 15 residues long. The CDR3 loop is CASSLGIGGAIEQFF. DNA for the CDR3: TGTGCCAGCAGCTTAGGTATAGGGGGAGCGATTGAGCAGTTCTTC.

The V call is TRBV27, the J call TRBJ2-1; a possible D gene is TRBD1 (5 bases). In germline, CDR1 is MNHEY, CDR2 SMNVEV (reference sequence). V was cut by 3 bases and J by 6 bases, with 9 bases left in between. There are 13 residues in the CDR3. CDR3 bases: TGTGCCAGCAGTTTGGGCAGGGCCAATGAGCAGTTCTTC. Protein sequence: CASSLGRANEQFF.

The V gene is TRBV2, the J gene TRBJ2-5, with 9 bases lining up with TRBD1. From germline, CDR1 is SNHLY and CDR2 FYNNEI. V lost 4 bases to trimming and J lost 4 bases; unmatched junction nucleotides: 7. The CDR3 loop spans 15 amino acids. This chain's CDR3 is CASSAQRTGVETQYF. CDR3 nucleotide sequence: TGTGCCAGCAGTGCCCAGCGGACAGGGGTAGAGACCCAGTACTTC. The full variable domain, rest sourced from reference TRBV2 and TRBJ2-5, is EPEVTQTPSHQVTQMGQEVILRCVPISNHLYFYWYRQILGQKVEFLVSFYNNEISEKSEIFDDQFSVERPDGSNFTLKIRSTKLEDSAMYFCASSAQRTGVETQYFGPGTRLLVL.

This clone came up once. This chain uses TRBV3-1 (or the pseudogene TRBV3-2) with TRBJ1-5; TRBD1 agrees at 8 bases. The V gene's germline CDR1 is LGHDT and CDR2 YNNKEL (reference sequence). The CDR3 is 21 residues long. V lost 2 bases to trimming and J lost 5 bases; unmatched junction nucleotides: 23. The CDR3: CASSQPLGGTGEVKGYQPQHF. Here the CDR3 DNA reads TGTGCCAGCAGCCAACCATTGGGTGGGACAGGAGAAGTTAAGGGGTATCAGCCCCAGCATTTT.

J is TRBJ2-3 and V is TRBV3-1 (or the pseudogene TRBV3-2); TRBD2 agrees at 11 bases. The V and J ends lost 2 bases and 6 bases, in that order; junction bases with no gene match: 7. This CDR3 spans 16 amino acids. Germline CDR1 is LGHDT and CDR2 is YNNKEL (reference sequence). The CDR3 bases are TGTGCCAGCAGCCAAAGACTAGCGGGGACGGCGGATACGCAGTATTTT. It yields the protein CASSQRLAGTADTQYF.

V usage is TRBV2 and J usage is TRBJ2-2; TRBD1 matches 7 bases. Losses at the gene ends were 8 bases for V and 0 bases for J; bases not matched to a gene: 6. The CDR3 length is 15 residues. CDR1 SNHLY and CDR2 FYNNEI come from the germline V gene. CDR3 residues: CASGYTGANTGELFF. CDR3 nucleotides: TGTGCCAGCGGATATACAGGGGCGAACACCGGGGAGCTGTTTTTT.

At least ten counts were recorded for this clone. The CDR3 loop is CATSRDREQNTGELFF. The CDR3 coding sequence is TGTGCCACCAGCAGAGATCGGGAGCAGAACACCGGGGAGCTGTTTTTT. The rearrangement links TRBV15 to TRBJ2-2; D might be TRBD2 (6 bases). The CDR3 totals 16 residues. The V gene lost 0 bases and the J gene lost 1 base, with 9 bases spanning the gap. Germline V gene data show CDR1 as LNHNV and CDR2 as YYDKDF (reference sequence).

This rearrangement joins TRBV5-5 to TRBJ1-2; D not certain. CDR1 and CDR2 (germline): SGHKS, YYEKEE (reference sequence). Trimming took off 0 bases at V and 14 bases at J, with 14 bases between the two ends. The CDR3 consists of 12 residues. As DNA, the CDR3 is TGTGCCAGCAGCTTGGACGGCCCGGCGGGAACCTTC. This sequence encodes CASSLDGPAGTF.

This clone was picked up many times. Other nucleotide sequences in the sample specify the same CDR3. The chain couples TRBV7-2 to TRBJ2-1, with 8 bases that match TRBD2. Germline trimming cut 1 base from V and 7 bases from J; bases unmatched to any gene: 6. CDR3 length: 15 residues. Germline CDR1 and CDR2: SGHTA and FQGNSA. The CDR3 DNA follows: TGTGCCAGCAGCTTAGTCGGGGGGGCCGGGAATGAGCAGTTCTTC. Amino acids: CASSLVGGAGNEQFF.

The chain recombines TRBV15 with TRBJ2-2; no reliable D call. The CDR3 extends over 15 amino acids. Between the trimmed V and J ends, which lost 0 bases and 7 bases, there was a span of 12 bases. Germline lookup yields CDR1 LNHNV and CDR2 YYDKDF (reference sequence). The CDR3 DNA reads as TGTGCCACCAGCAGAGACAGGATATTAGACGGGGAGCTGTTTTTT. This sequence encodes CATSRDRILDGELFF.

The chain carries TRBV3-1 (or the pseudogene TRBV3-2) and TRBJ1-2, with a possible D match to TRBD1 (6 bases). The CDR3 is made up of 14 amino acids. Germline V gene data show CDR1 as LGHDT and CDR2 as YNNKEL (reference sequence). The V end lost 0 bases, the J end lost 1 base, and 6 bases lay between the germline ends. CDR3 sequence (DNA): TGTGCCAGCAGCCAAGACAGGGGTAACTATGGCTACACCTTC. Its translation is CASSQDRGNYGYTF.

The chain uses TRBV10-3 and TRBJ2-2; TRBD1 aligns across 7 bases. The germline gives CDR1 ENHRY, CDR2 SYGVKD. The junction had 9 bases not matched to a gene; V was cut back by 6 bases and J by 5 bases. This CDR3 region has 15 residues. The CDR3, as DNA: TGTGCCATCAGAAGCCGGGACAGAGCTACCGGGGAGCTGTTTTTT. It codes for CAIRSRDRATGELFF.

The gene calls are TRBV7-2 and TRBJ2-7; D is ambiguous. Germline loops: CDR1 SGHTA, CDR2 FQGNSA. V was shortened by 2 bases and J by 1 base, with 6 bases between the two germline ends. CDR3 size: 13 residues. The CDR3 DNA follows: TGTGCCAGCAGCTTAACACAGTCCTACGAGCAGTACTTC. It translates to CASSLTQSYEQYF.

The chain links TRBV18 to TRBJ2-7; 7 bases are shared with TRBD2. Germline CDR1 is KGHSH and CDR2 is LQKENI. Trimming took 5 bases from V and 5 from J; bases not matched to a gene: 9. The CDR3 runs to 14 residues. The CDR3 coding sequence is TGTGCCAGCTCATCAAGGACTCTAGCGGACGAGCAGTACTTC. The encoded protein is CASSSRTLADEQYF.

This rearrangement joins TRBV10-3 to TRBJ1-3; D gene uncertain. Per the germline V gene, CDR1 is ENHRY and CDR2 is SYGVKD. This CDR3 comprises 14 residues. The V end lost 3 bases, the J end lost 6 bases, and 12 bases lay between the germline ends. The DNA for the CDR3 is TGTGCCATCAGTGACGACAACCGTCTAAACACCATATATTTT. Translation: CAISDDNRLNTIYF.

This clone has more than one count but fewer than ten. The chain joins TRBV5-3 to TRBJ2-2, with unresolved D. TRBV5-3 is sorted into the ORF group, with uncertain function. The CDR3 is 13 residues long. Trimming removed 3 bases at V and 0 bases at J, with 3 bases between. Written as DNA, the CDR3 is TGTGCCAGAAGCTACACGAACACCGGGGAGCTGTTTTTT. Its translation: CARSYTNTGELFF.

V and J are TRBV3-1 (or the pseudogene TRBV3-2) and TRBJ2-1; TRBD1 aligns across 8 bases. V trimming: 5 bases; J trimming: 2 bases; junction bases outside the gene matches: 2. Looked up from germline, CDR1 is LGHDT and CDR2 is YNNKEL (reference sequence). CDR3 size: 14 residues. CDR3 sequence (DNA): TGTGCCAGCAGCATACAGGGGGCCTACAATGAGCAGTTCTTC. Amino acids: CASSIQGAYNEQFF.

This chain connects TRBV6-6 to TRBJ2-3; 8 bases are shared with TRBD2. V lost 0 bases, J lost 2 bases, and 4 bases stayed unmatched. This CDR3 has 16 amino acids. The germline gives CDR1 MNHNY, CDR2 SVGAGI (reference sequence). CDR3 in amino acids: CASSYSQGLATDTQYF. The DNA for the CDR3 is TGTGCCAGCAGTTACTCCCAAGGACTAGCCACAGATACGCAGTATTTT.

The rearrangement uses TRBV5-4 and TRBJ2-1; 7 nucleotides align to TRBD2. CDR1 is SGHNT, CDR2 YYREEE, per germline (reference sequence). CDR3 size: 14 residues. V lost 4 bases, J lost 9 bases, and 10 bases stayed unmatched. This CDR3 is CASSTGLVRFEQFF. The CDR3 DNA sequence: TGTGCCAGCAGCACCGGACTAGTTAGGTTTGAGCAGTTCTTC.

This clone was counted a single time. The V and J genes are TRBV4-2 and TRBJ2-3, with 14 bases that match TRBD2. CDR3 length: 17 amino acids. Losses at the gene ends were 5 bases for V and 1 base for J; bases not matched to a gene: 5. CDR1 and CDR2 from the germline V gene are LGHNA and YNFKEQ. CDR3: CASSSRLAGGGTDTQYF. The CDR3 bases are TGTGCCAGCAGCTCGCGACTAGCGGGGGGGGGCACAGATACGCAGTATTTT.

This chain uses TRBV11-3 with TRBJ2-2; D is ambiguous. Germline CDR1 SGHNT, CDR2 YENEEA. V was trimmed by 5 bases and J by 3 bases, leaving 7 bases between them. This CDR3 is built from 13 residues. The CDR3 coding sequence is TGTGCCAGCAGCCGGAGTGACACCGGGGAGCTGTTTTTT. Protein sequence: CASSRSDTGELFF.

V usage is TRBV5-6 and J usage is TRBJ2-7, with 8 positions matching TRBD2. CDR3 length equals 16 residues. V lost 4 bases and J lost 7; bases outside the gene matches: 16. CDR1 is SGHDT and CDR2 is YYEEEE in the germline V gene. The chain's CDR3 is CASSLWTSQIPREQYF. The CDR3 nucleotides are TGTGCCAGCAGCCTGTGGACTAGCCAAATTCCCCGGGAGCAGTACTTC.

The chain uses TRBV6-2 or TRBV6-3 and TRBJ2-7, with 9 bases identical to TRBD2. The J segment lost 1 base and the V segment lost 2 bases, leaving 3 bases of the junction unmatched. Germline V gives CDR1 MNHEY, CDR2 SVGEGT. The CDR3 loop spans 15 amino acids. The CDR3 bases are TGTGCCAGCAGTTACCCTAGCGGGGATTCCTACGAGCAGTACTTC. Translation: CASSYPSGDSYEQYF.

The V call is TRBV4-2, the J call TRBJ2-5, with 15 bases fitting TRBD2. CDR1 and CDR2 from the germline V gene are LGHNA and YNFKEQ. Trimming at V came to 3 bases and at J to 5 bases, leaving 4 bases not matched to a gene. The CDR3 loop spans 16 amino acids. The DNA for the CDR3 is TGTGCCAGCAGCCAGGGAGGACTAGCGGGGGGGGAGACCCAGTACTTC. Its protein product is CASSQGGLAGGETQYF.

This chain joins TRBV7-9 and TRBJ1-4; D ambiguous. The CDR3 consists of 14 residues. Germline V gives CDR1 SEHNR, CDR2 FQNEAQ (reference sequence). V was shortened by 5 bases and J by 0 bases, with 7 bases between the two germline ends. Written as DNA, the CDR3 is TGTGCCAGCAGCGTGTCTGCAACTAATGAAAAACTGTTTTTT. Residues: CASSVSATNEKLFF.

This chain connects TRBV19 to TRBJ2-1; 8 bases match TRBD2. CDR1 is LNHDA and CDR2 is SQIVND in the germline V gene (reference sequence). The CDR3 totals 15 residues. V shed 6 bases and J 8 bases; nucleotides not matched to a gene: 12. The CDR3 DNA reads as TGTGCCAGTAGGGATCGGTCGGGGGGGGCAGATGAGCAGTTCTTC. Encoded protein: CASRDRSGGADEQFF.

The chain has TRBV5-1 and TRBJ1-3; 9 positions match TRBD1. Germline trimming cut 4 bases from V and 0 bases from J; bases unmatched to any gene: 2. CDR1 is SGHRS, CDR2 YFSETQ, per germline. The CDR3 spans 15 residues. The CDR3 coding sequence is TGCGCCAGCAGCCCGGGACAGGGCTCTGGAAACACCATATATTTT. Its translation: CASSPGQGSGNTIYF.

The rearrangement joins TRBV4-3 to TRBJ1-2; the match to TRBD1 covers 7 bases. The CDR3 totals 17 residues. The trim removed 0 bases at V and 4 bases at J, leaving 11 bases unmatched. Germline CDR1 is LGHNA and CDR2 is YSLEER. CDR3 nucleotide sequence: TGCGCCAGCAGCCAAGATCCCGACAGGGCGGGGGGCTATGGCTACACCTTC. Protein product: CASSQDPDRAGGYGYTF.

This sequence joins TRBV21-1 and TRBJ2-7; the table's D call TRBD2 went unverified against the DNA. TRBV21-1 is described as a pseudogene. CDR3 length: 17 residues. The CDR3 reads CASSKAQLLGPTYEQYF. CDR3 DNA: TGTGCCAGCAGCAAAGCCCAACTACTAGGGCCAACCTACGAGCAGTACTTC.